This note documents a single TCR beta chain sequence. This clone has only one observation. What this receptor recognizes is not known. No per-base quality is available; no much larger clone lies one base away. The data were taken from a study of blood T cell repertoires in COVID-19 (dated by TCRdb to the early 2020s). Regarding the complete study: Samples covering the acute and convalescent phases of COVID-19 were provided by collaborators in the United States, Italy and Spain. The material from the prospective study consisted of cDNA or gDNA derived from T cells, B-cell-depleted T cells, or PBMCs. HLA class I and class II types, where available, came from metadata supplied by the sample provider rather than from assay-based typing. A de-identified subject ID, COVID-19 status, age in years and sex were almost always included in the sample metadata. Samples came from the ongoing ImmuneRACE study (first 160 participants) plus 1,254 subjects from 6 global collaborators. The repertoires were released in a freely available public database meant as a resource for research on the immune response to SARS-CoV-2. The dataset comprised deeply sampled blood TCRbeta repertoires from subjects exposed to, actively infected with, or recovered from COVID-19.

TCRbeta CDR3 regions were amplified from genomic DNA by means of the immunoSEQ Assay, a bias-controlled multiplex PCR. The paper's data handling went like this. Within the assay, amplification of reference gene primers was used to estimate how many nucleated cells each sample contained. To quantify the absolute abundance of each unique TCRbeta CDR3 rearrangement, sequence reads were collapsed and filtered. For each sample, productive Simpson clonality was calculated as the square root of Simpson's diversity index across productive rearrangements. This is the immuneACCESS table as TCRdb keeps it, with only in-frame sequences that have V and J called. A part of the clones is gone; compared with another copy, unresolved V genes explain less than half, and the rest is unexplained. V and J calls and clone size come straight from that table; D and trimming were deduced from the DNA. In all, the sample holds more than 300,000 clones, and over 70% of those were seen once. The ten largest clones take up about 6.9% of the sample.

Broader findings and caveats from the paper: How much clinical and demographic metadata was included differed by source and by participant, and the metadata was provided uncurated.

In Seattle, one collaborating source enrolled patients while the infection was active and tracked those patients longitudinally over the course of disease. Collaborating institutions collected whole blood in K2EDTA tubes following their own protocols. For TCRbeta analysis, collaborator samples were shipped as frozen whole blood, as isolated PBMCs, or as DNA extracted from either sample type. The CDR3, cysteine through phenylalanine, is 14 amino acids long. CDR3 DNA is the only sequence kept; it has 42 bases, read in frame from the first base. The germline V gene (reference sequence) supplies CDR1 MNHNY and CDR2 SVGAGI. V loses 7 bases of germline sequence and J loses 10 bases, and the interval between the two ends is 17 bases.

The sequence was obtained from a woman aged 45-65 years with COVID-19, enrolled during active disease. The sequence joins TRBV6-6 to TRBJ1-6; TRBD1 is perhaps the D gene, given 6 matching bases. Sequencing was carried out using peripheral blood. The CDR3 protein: CASTRARGNSPLHF. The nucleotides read TGTGCCAGCACTCGAGCCAGGGGTAACTCACCCCTCCACTTT.